This entry features one T cell receptor (beta chain) sequence. V dropped 5 bases and J dropped 5 bases, with 13 bases sitting between them. Germline CDR1 PRHDT, CDR2 FYEKMQ (reference sequence). The CDR3 contains 13 residues. This entry is derived from a study of blood T cell repertoires in COVID-19. Study-wide background: From the United States, Italy and Spain came samples of acute and convalescent COVID-19. Sample material is recorded as cDNA or gDNA derived from T cells, B-cell-depleted T cells, or PBMCs.

In the original workflow: Amplification of reference gene primers was used by the study to estimate nucleated cell counts. Sequencing was performed with immunoSEQ multiplex PCR; in TCRdb, only in-frame clones are kept and a portion is missing. That table supplies the V and J calls and clone size; D and trimming were determined from the DNA. The sample has approximately 280,000 clones, about 91% seen once. This chain connects TRBV13 to TRBJ2-7; D not certain. The specimen was peripheral blood. The sequence derives from a woman aged 55-69 years with acute or convalescent COVID-19. DNA for the CDR3: TGTGCCAGCAGCCGTGACCCCGAGGACGAGCAGTACTTC. Translation: CASSRDPEDEQYF.